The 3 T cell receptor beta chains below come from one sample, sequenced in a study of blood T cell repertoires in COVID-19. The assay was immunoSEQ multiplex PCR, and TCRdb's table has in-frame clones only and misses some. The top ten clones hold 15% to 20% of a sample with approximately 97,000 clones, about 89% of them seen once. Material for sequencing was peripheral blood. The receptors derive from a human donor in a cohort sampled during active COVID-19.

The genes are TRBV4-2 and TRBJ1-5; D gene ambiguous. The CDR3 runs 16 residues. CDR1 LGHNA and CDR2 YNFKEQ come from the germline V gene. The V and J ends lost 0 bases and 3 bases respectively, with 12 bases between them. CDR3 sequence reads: CASSQEAAGVNQPQHF. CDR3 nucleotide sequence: TGTGCCAGCAGCCAAGAAGCAGCGGGTGTCAATCAGCCCCAGCATTTT.

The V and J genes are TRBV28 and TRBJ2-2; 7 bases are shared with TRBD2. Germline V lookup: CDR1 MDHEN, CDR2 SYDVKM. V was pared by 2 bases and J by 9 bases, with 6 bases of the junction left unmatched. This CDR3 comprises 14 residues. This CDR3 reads CASSLGIAGRELFF. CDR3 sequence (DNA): TGTGCCAGCAGTTTAGGAATAGCGGGCCGGGAGCTGTTTTTT.

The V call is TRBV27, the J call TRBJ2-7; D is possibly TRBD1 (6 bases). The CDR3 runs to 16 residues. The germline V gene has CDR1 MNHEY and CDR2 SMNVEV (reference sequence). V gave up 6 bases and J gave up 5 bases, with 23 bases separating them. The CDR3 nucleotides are TGTGCCAGCAGCCCTTCTAGACAGGACAATTCTGACGAGCAGTACTTC. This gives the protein CASSPSRQDNSDEQYF.